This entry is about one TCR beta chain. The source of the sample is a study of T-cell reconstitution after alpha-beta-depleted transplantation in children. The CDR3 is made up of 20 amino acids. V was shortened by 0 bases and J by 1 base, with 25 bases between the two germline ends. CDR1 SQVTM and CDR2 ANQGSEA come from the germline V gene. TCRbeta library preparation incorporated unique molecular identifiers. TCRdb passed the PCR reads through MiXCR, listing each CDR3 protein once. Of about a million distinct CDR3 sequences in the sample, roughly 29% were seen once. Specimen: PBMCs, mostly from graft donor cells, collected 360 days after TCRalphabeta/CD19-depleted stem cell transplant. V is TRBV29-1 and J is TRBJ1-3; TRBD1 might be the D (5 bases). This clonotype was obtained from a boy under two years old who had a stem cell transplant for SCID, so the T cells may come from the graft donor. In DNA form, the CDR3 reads TGCAGCGTTGAAGATTACGGTGGCGGAGGGGTTACGGCTTCTGGAAACACCATATATTTT. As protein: CSVEDYGGGGVTASGNTIYF.